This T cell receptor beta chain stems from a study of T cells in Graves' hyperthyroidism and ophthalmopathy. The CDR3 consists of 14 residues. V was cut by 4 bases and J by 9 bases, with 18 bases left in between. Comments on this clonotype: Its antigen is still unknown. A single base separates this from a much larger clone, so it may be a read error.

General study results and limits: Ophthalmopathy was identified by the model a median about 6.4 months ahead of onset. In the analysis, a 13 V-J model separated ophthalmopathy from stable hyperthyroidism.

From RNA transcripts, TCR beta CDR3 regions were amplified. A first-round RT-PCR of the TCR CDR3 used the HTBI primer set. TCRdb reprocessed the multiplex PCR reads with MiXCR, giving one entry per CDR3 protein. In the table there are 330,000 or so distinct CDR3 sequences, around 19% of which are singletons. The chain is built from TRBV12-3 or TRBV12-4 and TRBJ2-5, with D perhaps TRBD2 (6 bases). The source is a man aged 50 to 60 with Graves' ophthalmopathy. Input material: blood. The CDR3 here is CASSSETGDEAQYF. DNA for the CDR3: TGTGCCAGCAGTTCAGAAACGGGAGATGAGGCCCAGTACTTC.